This TCR beta chain was identified in a study of blood T cells in healthy people across ages. General study findings and limits: No one knew whether donors had CMV, which possibly confounded expanded clonotype changes.

The authors ran a second PCR of 7 to 11 cycles using a sample-barcoded 5' primer and a J-beta primer mix. The template-switch adaptor was a 5' adaptor with 12 random nucleotides. It tagged each cDNA molecule. Each CDR3 protein is one row after TCRdb ran MiXCR on the 5' RACE reads. The profile shows approximately 800,000 distinct CDR3 sequences, roughly three fifths of them singletons. Every donor gave roughly 9.6 milliliters of peripheral blood. Every sample had a minimum of 6.5 million PBMCs isolated. As regards this clonotype: Its antigen remains unknown.

This CDR3 spans 14 amino acids. Germline V gene lookup returns CDR1 SGHRS and CDR2 YFSETQ. J gave up 8 bases and V 0 bases, and 7 bases lay outside the gene matches. This TCR was sampled from a man aged 35 to 55 in good health. This chain uses TRBV5-1 with TRBJ1-2; 7 nucleotides match TRBD1. What was sequenced was blood. DNA for the CDR3: TGCGCCAGCAGCTTGGAACAGGGGCTTGGCGGCTACACCTTC. Translation gives CASSLEQGLGGYTF.